The rows below give T cell receptor beta chains drawn from one sample of a study of neurological immune-mediated disorders. TCRdb passed the 5' RACE reads through MiXCR, listing each CDR3 protein once. Seen here are about 48,000 distinct CDR3 sequences, 10% to 15% observed once, and the top ten hold 9%. Sample: PBMCs. These receptors came from a male donor with HTLV-1-associated myelopathy (HAM/TSP). The CDR3 runs from the conserved cysteine through the conserved F or W. A D gene is named only where the DNA matches it firmly. Size values are once, few and many counts, or a class for expanded clones, and some rows have none.

v_gene	j_gene	abundance	d_gene	CDR3nt	CDR3aa
TRBV7-2	TRBJ2-2	many	.	TGTGCCAGCAGCTTAGTTTCCGGGGAGCTGTTTTTT	CASSLVSGELFF
TRBV6-2/TRBV6-3	TRBJ1-5	few	.	TGTGCCAGCAGACGGAATAGCAATCAGCCCCAGCATTTT	CASRRNSNQPQHF
TRBV5-5	TRBJ1-2	many	.	TGTGCCAGCAGCTTCCGACAGTACCCGTCTGGCTACACCTTC	CASSFRQYPSGYTF
TRBV20-1	TRBJ1-1	few	TRBD1	TGCAGTGCGAGACAGGGGGCCTCTGAAGCTTTCTTT	CSARQGASEAFF
TRBV5-1	TRBJ1-1	many	.	TGCGCCAGCAGCTTGTACGGGGGGAACACTGAAGCTTTCTTT	CASSLYGGNTEAFF
TRBV20-1	TRBJ2-3	many	.	TGCAGTGCTCTTAGGGGCGGAATAACCACAGATACGCAGTATTTT	CSALRGGITTDTQYF
TRBV20-1	TRBJ2-5	.	TRBD2	TGCAGTGCCTCCCCGCGGCGGGGGGCTCGGGAGACCCAGTACTTC	CSASPRRGARETQYF
TRBV29-1	TRBJ1-2	many	.	TGCAGCGCCGGGGGAGGATTTTACACCTTTGGCTACACCTTC	CSAGGGFYTFGYTF
TRBV5-6	TRBJ2-1	many	TRBD1	TGTGCCAGCAGCCTTGGACAGGAGAGCAATGAGCAGTTCTTC	CASSLGQESNEQFF
TRBV3-1	TRBJ1-4	many	.	TGTGCCAGCGGCCGGGGGACTAATGAAAAACTGTTTTTT	CASGRGTNEKLFF
TRBV5-1	TRBJ2-6	few	.	TGCGCCAGCAGCGCCCTGTGGGGATCTGGGGCCAACGTCCTGACTTTC	CASSALWGSGANVLTF
TRBV11-2	TRBJ2-7	.	TRBD2	TGTGCCAGCAGCTTAGATCAGCGGGGTGGCTACGAGCAGTACTTC	CASSLDQRGGYEQYF
TRBV5-1	TRBJ2-7	many	.	TGCGCCAGCAGCTTACAGTCGGAGGGCTACGAGCAGTACTTC	CASSLQSEGYEQYF
TRBV3-1	TRBJ1-1	many	.	TGTGCCAGCAGCCAAGTACAGGGAGGAACTGAAGCTTTCTTT	CASSQVQGGTEAFF
TRBV3-1	TRBJ2-7	many	.	TGTGCCAGCAGCCAGGACTTTTCCGAGCAGTACTTC	CASSQDFSEQYF
TRBV20-1	TRBJ2-7	many	TRBD2	TGCAGTGCCAGGCCGGGGGGCTACGAGCAGTACTTC	CSARPGGYEQYF
TRBV6-5	TRBJ2-5	many	TRBD2	TGTGCCAGCAGTTACTCGCTCCCGTCTAGCGGGGGGGGTACCCAGTACTTC	CASSYSLPSSGGGTQYF
TRBV10-1	TRBJ2-7	many	.	TGCGCCAGCAGTGACGGGGGACACAAGTACTTC	CASSDGGHKYF
TRBV5-1	TRBJ2-7	many	.	TGCGCCAGCAGCCTCTCTCCGGGGGCCTTCTCCTACGAGCAGTACTTC	CASSLSPGAFSYEQYF
TRBV10-3	TRBJ1-1	many	TRBD1	TGTGCCATCAGGGAAACAGGGGGCAAGGGCACTGAAGCTTTCTTT	CAIRETGGKGTEAFF
TRBV5-1	TRBJ2-5	many	TRBD1	TGCGCCAGCAGCTCAGGGGGCTCGGAAGAGACCCAGTACTTC	CASSSGGSEETQYF
TRBV20-1	TRBJ2-2	.	.	TGCAGTGCTAGAGATGACAGGAAACTTAACACCGGGGAGCTGTTTTTT	CSARDDRKLNTGELFF
TRBV28	TRBJ2-3	once	.	TGTGCCAGCAGTAGTGGGGGGCCGGGAGATACGCAGTATTTT	CASSSGGPGDTQYF
TRBV6-5	TRBJ2-5	many	.	TGTGCCAGCAGTTACTCGATGGGCCAAGAGACCCAGTACTTC	CASSYSMGQETQYF
TRBV27	TRBJ1-5	many	TRBD1	TGTGCCAGCGGACGGACAGGGTATAGCAATCAGCCCCAGCATTTT	CASGRTGYSNQPQHF
TRBV5-1	TRBJ1-6	many	.	TGCGCCAGCAGCTTGCAGGGGCCGAGCTCCTATAATTCACCCCTCCACTTT	CASSLQGPSSYNSPLHF
TRBV20-1	TRBJ2-2	many	TRBD2	TGCAGTGCTAGAGATCTGATTAGCGGGGGGGAAAACACCGGGGAGCTGTTTTTT	CSARDLISGGENTGELFF
TRBV9	TRBJ2-4	many	.	TGTGCCAGCAGCGTAGTGGGGGCAGGTGCCATTCAGTACTTC	CASSVVGAGAIQYF
TRBV3-1	TRBJ1-1	many	.	TGTGCCAGCAGCCAATATCTGAACACTGAAGCTTTCTTT	CASSQYLNTEAFF
TRBV12-3/TRBV12-4	TRBJ1-1	many	.	TGTGCCAGCAGGGCCGACAGGACGAACACTGAAGCTTTCTTT	CASRADRTNTEAFF
TRBV5-1	TRBJ1-6	many	TRBD1	TGCGCCAGCAGCGTACAGGGGAACCATAATTCACCCCTCCACTTT	CASSVQGNHNSPLHF
TRBV20-1	TRBJ2-1	many	.	TGCAGTGCTAGAGTTATGGATGGGGGGTCCTACAATGAGCAGTTCTTC	CSARVMDGGSYNEQFF
TRBV6-1	TRBJ1-3	few	.	TGTGCCAGCAGTGAACAATTTGGACCTGGAAACACCATATATTTT	CASSEQFGPGNTIYF
TRBV7-8	TRBJ2-2	many	TRBD1	TGTGCCAGCAGGCGAGACAGGGTAACGAACACCGGGGAGCTGTTTTTT	CASRRDRVTNTGELFF
TRBV4-2	TRBJ1-1	many	.	TGTGCCAGCAGCCAAGATACGGCAGGCCCTAACACTGAAGCTTTCTTT	CASSQDTAGPNTEAFF
TRBV3-1	TRBJ1-1	.	.	TGTGCCAGCAGCCAAGGAGTGGGGGCCACTCAAGCTTTCTTT	CASSQGVGATQAFF
TRBV12-3/TRBV12-4	TRBJ2-7	many	TRBD1	TGTGCCAGCAGTTCTGGGACAGTATACGAGCAGTACTTC	CASSSGTVYEQYF
TRBV7-9	TRBJ2-3	many	TRBD2	TGTGCCAGCAGCAACGGACTAGCGGGGGGGAATACGCAGTATTTT	CASSNGLAGGNTQYF
TRBV5-1	TRBJ2-5	few	TRBD2	TGCGCCAGCAGAAGGACTAGCGGGGGGATTACCGTACAAGAGACCCAGTACTTC	CASRRTSGGITVQETQYF
TRBV6-2/TRBV6-3	TRBJ2-2	.	.	TGTGCCAGCAGTTACTCAATCGGTAGGGCAGAAACCGGGGAGCTGTTTTTT	CASSYSIGRAETGELFF
TRBV20-1	TRBJ1-2	many	TRBD1	TGCAGTGCTAGAAGGGACAGGGACTATGGCTACACCTTC	CSARRDRDYGYTF
TRBV5-6	TRBJ2-1	.	TRBD2	TGTGCCAACAGACCAACGGGGGGCTCCTACAATGAGCAGTTCTTC	CANRPTGGSYNEQFF
TRBV29-1	TRBJ1-6	many	.	TGCAGCGTTTCTGACAATAATTCACCCCTCCACTTT	CSVSDNNSPLHF
TRBV14	TRBJ2-6	.	.	TGTGCCAGCAGCCAAGATGTGGGGACTGGGACAAACGTCCTGACTTTC	CASSQDVGTGTNVLTF
TRBV6-5	TRBJ1-3	many	TRBD1	TGTGCCAGCAGTTCAGGGGGTTCTTTTGAGAACACCATATATTTT	CASSSGGSFENTIYF
TRBV7-2	TRBJ2-5	many	.	TGTGCCAGCAGCAAGACTAGGGGAGAGACCCAGTACTTC	CASSKTRGETQYF